These 17 T cell receptor beta chains were sequenced from one sample in a study of blood T cell repertoires in COVID-19. Measured with immunoSEQ multiplex PCR; TCRdb has only the in-frame clones, and not every one. The table has under 250,000 clones, about nine tenths seen once. Sequenced: PBMCs or T cells enriched from blood (not recorded which). The receptors were gathered from a man aged 35-49 years who had recovered from COVID-19.

The V and J genes are TRBV5-4 and TRBJ2-1; D is possibly TRBD1 (5 bases). V lost 0 bases, J lost 0 bases, and 7 bases lay in between. The CDR3 sequence is 15 residues long. Germline lookup yields CDR1 SGHNT and CDR2 YYREEE (reference sequence). CDR3 bases: TGTGCCAGCAGCTTGGACAGGTTCTCCTACAATGAGCAGTTCTTC. It encodes CASSLDRFSYNEQFF.

The rearrangement joins TRBV7-9 to TRBJ1-5; unclear D gene. Germline values: CDR1 SEHNR, CDR2 FQNEAQ (reference sequence). V was cut by 3 bases and J by 6 bases, with 6 bases left in between. The CDR3 is 12 residues long. The CDR3 is CASSLPTQPQHF. DNA of the CDR3: TGTGCCAGCAGCTTGCCTACTCAGCCCCAGCATTTT.

This clone was detected a few times. The junction does not match germline at one end; this may be a read error. This chain uses TRBV7-7 with TRBJ2-1; D remains unclear. The germline gives CDR1 SSHAT, CDR2 FNYEAQ (reference sequence). The CDR3 runs to 15 residues. CDR3 in DNA: TGTGCTAGCAGCTTAGCTACATCCCCTTACAATGAGCAGTTCTTC. This codes for CASSLATSPYNEQFF.

The chain uses TRBV7-2 and TRBJ2-1; no definite D call. The CDR3 contains 13 residues. Trimming took off 3 bases at V and 7 bases at J, with 10 bases between the two ends. CDR1 is SGHTA, CDR2 FQGNSA, per germline. CDR3 loop: CASSFTRDNEQFF. The CDR3 DNA reads TGTGCCAGCAGCTTTACCCGAGATAATGAGCAGTTCTTC.

This rearrangement joins TRBV19 to TRBJ1-2; 10 positions agree with TRBD1. With V trimmed by 5 bases and J by 7 bases, 4 bases remained unmatched. This CDR3 is 13 amino acids long. Per germline, CDR1 LNHDA and CDR2 SQIVND (reference sequence). This CDR3 is CASSVDRGLGYTF. Here the CDR3 DNA reads TGTGCCAGTAGTGTTGACAGGGGGCTTGGCTACACCTTC. The complete variable domain, with remaining parts taken from reference TRBV19 and TRBJ1-2, reads DGGITQSPKYLFRKEGQNVTLSCEQNLNHDAMYWYRQDPGQGLRLIYYSQIVNDFQKGDIAEGYSVSREKKESFPLTVTSAQKNPTAFYLCASSVDRGLGYTFGSGTRLTVV.

The chain joins TRBV29-1 to TRBJ2-3; 11 nucleotides agree with TRBD2. V gave up 1 base and J gave up 10 bases; unmatched junction bases: 10. This CDR3 is built from 15 residues. Germline CDR1 and CDR2: SQVTM and ANQGSEA. The CDR3 DNA sequence: TGCAGCGTTGAAGGATCGTCTAGCGGGGGGTTAGCGCAGTATTTT. It yields the protein CSVEGSSSGGLAQYF.

The rearrangement joins TRBV4-1 to TRBJ2-1, with TRBD2 matching 12 bases. The CDR3 sequence is 16 residues long. The germline gives CDR1 MGHRA, CDR2 YSYEKL. Germline trimming cut 0 bases from V and 9 bases from J; bases unmatched to any gene: 6. The CDR3 nucleotides are TGCGCCAGCAGCCAAGAGGAGCTAGCGGGAGGGGGTGAGCAGTTCTTC. This encodes CASSQEELAGGGEQFF.

The J gene is TRBJ2-1, the V gene TRBV11-2, with 9 bases that match TRBD1. Germline V gives CDR1 SGHAT, CDR2 FQNNGV. This CDR3 spans 16 amino acids. V lost 3 bases to trimming and J lost 3 bases; unmatched junction nucleotides: 6. The CDR3 reads CASSLTGGLIYNEQFF. In nucleotides, the CDR3 is TGTGCCAGCAGCTTGACAGGGGGACTAATCTACAATGAGCAGTTCTTC.

The CDR3 region is CASSPGGTVNSPLHF. The CDR3 nucleotides read TGTGCCAGCTCACCTGGAGGGACCGTAAATTCACCCCTCCACTTT. The chain recombines TRBV18 with TRBJ1-6; D is perhaps TRBD1 (5 bases). V lost 3 bases and J lost 7, with 13 bases in between. CDR1 and CDR2 from the germline V gene are KGHSH and LQKENI. This CDR3 contains 15 residues.

The V call is TRBV18, the J call TRBJ2-7; the D gene is possibly TRBD1 (5 bases). CDR1 is KGHSH and CDR2 is LQKENI in the germline V gene. Trimming took 5 bases from V and 5 from J, leaving 10 bases between them. CDR3 length equals 12 residues. CDR3 bases: TGTGCCAGCTCAACCGCAGGGAACGAGCAGTACTTC. This encodes CASSTAGNEQYF.

This clone has a handful of counts. The chain uses TRBV9 and TRBJ1-2; a weak D match, TRBD1 (6 bases). CDR1 is SGDLS, CDR2 YYNGEE, per germline. V lost 1 base and J 6 bases, leaving 10 bases between the germline ends. CDR3 length: 13 amino acids. CDR3 sequence: CASSVRGRDGYTF. The CDR3 coding sequence is TGTGCCAGCAGCGTAAGGGGGAGGGATGGCTACACCTTC.

This clone is medium-sized in the sample. The rearrangement uses TRBV4-1 and TRBJ2-3; 7 bases map to TRBD2. V lost 4 bases to trimming and J lost 1 base; unmatched junction nucleotides: 11. This CDR3 is 17 amino acids long. Germline CDR1 and CDR2: MGHRA and YSYEKL. The CDR3 reads CASSPPWTSPRTDTQYF. The DNA for the CDR3 is TGCGCCAGCAGCCCCCCCTGGACTAGTCCTCGCACAGATACGCAGTATTTT.

The gene calls are TRBV12-3 or TRBV12-4 and TRBJ2-7; possible D gene TRBD1, 5 bases. The CDR3 is 12 amino acids. Deletions cut 3 bases from V and 4 bases from J, with 7 bases between. The CDR3, as DNA: TGTGCCAGCAGTTTGGCAGGGTACGAGCAGTACTTC. This codes for CASSLAGYEQYF.

The J gene is TRBJ1-6, the V gene TRBV4-3, with D perhaps TRBD1 (6 bases). Trimming removed 1 base at V and 12 bases at J, with 13 bases between. The CDR3 covers 14 residues. Germline V gene sequence: CDR1 LGHNA, CDR2 YSLEER. The CDR3, as DNA: TGCGCCAGCAGCCAAGGGGACATTCCCCAACCCCTCCACTTT. Translating gives CASSQGDIPQPLHF.

V is TRBV19 and J is TRBJ1-5; 12 nucleotides agree with TRBD1. The V gene end was trimmed by 4 bases and the J gene end by 5 bases; junction bases not matched to a gene: 6. The CDR3 covers 16 residues. Germline lookup yields CDR1 LNHDA and CDR2 SQIVND (reference sequence). The CDR3 coding sequence is TGTGCCAGTAGTAGAACCGGGACAGGGGGCGATCAGCCCCAGCATTTT. This codes for CASSRTGTGGDQPQHF. Based on the CDR3 plus reference TRBV19 and TRBJ1-5, the full variable domain is DGGITQSPKYLFRKEGQNVTLSCEQNLNHDAMYWYRQDPGQGLRLIYYSQIVNDFQKGDIAEGYSVSREKKESFPLTVTSAQKNPTAFYLCASSRTGTGGDQPQHFGDGTRLSIL.

The chain carries TRBV28 and TRBJ2-1; 8 nucleotides match TRBD1. The V segment lost 3 bases and the J segment 3 bases; nucleotides outside the gene matches: 4. The CDR3 is 15 amino acids. Per the germline V gene, CDR1 is MDHEN and CDR2 is SYDVKM. The CDR3 protein is CASSFRTGSYNEQFF. The CDR3 DNA reads TGTGCCAGCAGTTTTAGGACAGGGAGCTACAATGAGCAGTTCTTC.

J is TRBJ2-5 and V is TRBV7-2; 8 bases are a match to TRBD1. The V gene end was trimmed by 2 bases and the J gene end by 0 bases; junction bases not matched to a gene: 5. Germline V lookup: CDR1 SGHTA, CDR2 FQGNSA. CDR3 length: 16 amino acids. The CDR3 DNA is TGTGCCAGCAGCTTACGACAGGGGTTTAACCAAGAGACCCAGTACTTC. Its protein is CASSLRQGFNQETQYF.